The 16 T cell receptor beta chains below come from one sample, sequenced in a study of control samples from healthy donors and cancer patients. The method was immunoSEQ multiplex PCR; TCRdb's version includes in-frame clones alone and lacks a portion of them. The table includes about 78,000 clones, less than 90% detected once. Sequenced input: blood. The origin of the receptors is an older woman in good health.

The chain employs TRBV9 and TRBJ2-2; 7 positions agree with TRBD2. V shed 0 bases and J 7 bases; nucleotides not matched to a gene: 12. The CDR3 is 17 residues long. Germline loops: CDR1 SGDLS, CDR2 YYNGEE. CDR3: CASSVDSRGGADGELFF. CDR3 in DNA: TGTGCCAGCAGCGTAGATTCGAGGGGAGGGGCCGACGGGGAGCTGTTTTTT. Variable domain in full (rest from reference TRBV9 and TRBJ2-2): DSGVTQTPKHLITATGQRVTLRCSPRSGDLSVYWYQQSLDQGLQFLIQYYNGEERAKGNILERFSAQQFPDLHSELNLSSLELGDSALYFCASSVDSRGGADGELFFGEGSRLTVL.

CDR3: CASNPDRARQPQHF. Written as DNA, the CDR3 is TGTGCCAGCAACCCGGACAGGGCCAGACAGCCCCAGCATTTT. This rearrangement joins TRBV11-2 to TRBJ1-5; 8 positions agree with TRBD1. Germline assignment: CDR1 SGHAT and CDR2 FQNNGV. The CDR3 is 14 residues long. V dropped 7 bases and J dropped 7; count of bases not matched to a gene: 9.

The V call is TRBV11-2, the J call TRBJ2-7; 12 nucleotides line up with TRBD2. The V gene's germline CDR1 is SGHAT and CDR2 FQNNGV. V lost 1 base and J lost 7; bases outside the gene matches: 14. The CDR3 length is 18 residues. The CDR3 reads CASSLAPRPSGRAEEQYF. DNA of the CDR3: TGTGCCAGCAGCTTAGCCCCTCGCCCTAGCGGGAGGGCCGAAGAGCAGTACTTC.

The chain links TRBV19 to TRBJ2-2; 9 bases are shared with TRBD1. The CDR3 runs 15 residues. V shed 4 bases and J 6 bases; nucleotides not matched to a gene: 6. Looked up from germline, CDR1 is LNHDA and CDR2 is SQIVND (reference sequence). For the CDR3, the DNA is TGTGCCAGTAGTACACACCGACAGGGGGCCGGGGAGCTGTTTTTT. Residues: CASSTHRQGAGELFF.

The rearrangement links TRBV4-1 to TRBJ1-2; the D is unclear. Germline V gives CDR1 MGHRA, CDR2 YSYEKL. Trimming left V 2 bases short and J 5 bases short, with 18 bases between. This CDR3 has 16 residues. For the CDR3, the DNA is TGCGCCAGCAGCCAACCTTTAGCTACGGAACTATATGGCTACACCTTC. Residues: CASSQPLATELYGYTF.

The chain is built from TRBV2 and TRBJ2-1; 8 positions match TRBD1. Germline-derived CDR1 and CDR2 are SNHLY and FYNNEI. Germline trimming cut 6 bases from V and 3 bases from J; bases unmatched to any gene: 7. The CDR3 has 15 amino acids. CDR3 nucleotide sequence: TGTGCCAGCAGGACGGACAGGGCAAACTACAATGAGCAGTTCTTC. Protein sequence: CASRTDRANYNEQFF.

The chain has TRBV9 and TRBJ1-2; TRBD1 agrees at 7 bases. V lost 0 bases, J lost 3 bases, and 5 bases stayed unmatched. The germline V gene has CDR1 SGDLS and CDR2 YYNGEE. CDR3 length equals 15 residues. The CDR3 spells CASSVGRDRDYGYTF. CDR3 DNA sequence: TGTGCCAGCAGCGTAGGTCGAGACAGGGACTATGGCTACACCTTC.

The J gene is TRBJ1-2, the V gene TRBV7-8, with 7 bases identical to TRBD1. V lost 4 bases and J lost 4; bases outside the gene matches: 6. CDR3 length equals 14 residues. CDR1 SGHVS and CDR2 FQNEAQ come from the germline V gene. CDR3 region: CASSSRDSRYGYTF. In DNA form, the CDR3 reads TGTGCCAGCAGCTCAAGGGACAGCCGCTATGGCTACACCTTC.

The genes are TRBV2 and TRBJ2-7; the D call may be TRBD1 or TRBD2 (6 bases each). Germline V gives CDR1 SNHLY, CDR2 FYNNEI. The germline V and J ends were trimmed by 1 base and 0 bases, with 19 bases remaining between them. The CDR3 sequence is 18 residues long. The CDR3 DNA is TGTGCCAGCAGTGAAGGCGGGGTTGGGGGCGACCTCTCCTACGAGCAGTACTTC. It yields the protein CASSEGGVGGDLSYEQYF.

The V and J genes are TRBV7-6 and TRBJ2-5; weak D call: TRBD2 (6 bases). V was trimmed by 5 bases and J by 3 bases, leaving 25 bases between them. Germline V CDR1 and CDR2: SGHVS, FNYEAQ. The CDR3 spans 18 residues. The CDR3 coding sequence is TGTGCCAGCAGCCTCCGGGACTCAGTAGGCTATGCGAAAGAGACCCAGTACTTC. Translating gives CASSLRDSVGYAKETQYF.

The chain's CDR3 is CASSLEGRKGYTF. DNA for the CDR3: TGTGCCAGCAGTTTGGAGGGAAGGAAGGGCTACACCTTC. The chain is built from TRBV12-3 or TRBV12-4 and TRBJ1-2; no clear D. This CDR3 comprises 13 residues. Between the trimmed V and J ends, which lost 3 bases and 8 bases, there was a span of 13 bases.

J is TRBJ1-6 and V is TRBV20-1; 8 bases agree with TRBD1. CDR1 is DFQATT, CDR2 SNEGSKA, per germline (reference sequence). V lost 3 bases to trimming and J lost 10 bases; unmatched junction nucleotides: 17. CDR3 length: 17 amino acids. The CDR3 bases are TGCAGTGCTAGTAAACCCGGGGGGAGGACAGGGCGATCACCCCTCCACTTT. Its translation: CSASKPGGRTGRSPLHF.

This rearrangement joins TRBV29-1 to TRBJ2-4; maybe TRBD1 (5 bases). The V gene lost 5 bases and the J gene lost 3 bases, with 11 bases spanning the gap. Germline lookup yields CDR1 SQVTM and CDR2 ANQGSEA. CDR3 size: 13 residues. In DNA, the CDR3 is TGCAGCGTTTTTCAGGGTTACAAAAACATTCAGTACTTC. This codes for CSVFQGYKNIQYF.

The chain uses TRBV6-5 and TRBJ1-1; 7 nucleotides line up with TRBD1. Germline V CDR1 and CDR2: MNHEY, SVGAGI. This CDR3 contains 13 residues. V lost 6 bases and J lost 5; bases outside the gene matches: 6. CDR3 sequence: CASRTGSFTEAFF. The CDR3 region has the DNA TGTGCCAGCAGGACAGGGAGTTTTACTGAAGCTTTCTTT.

This clone has only a few counts. The CDR3 loop reads CASSLRYGQINTEAFF. In DNA form, the CDR3 reads TGTGCCAGCAGCTTACGATACGGGCAGATAAACACTGAAGCTTTCTTT. The chain couples TRBV11-2 to TRBJ1-1; no clear D gene. CDR1 is SGHAT and CDR2 is FQNNGV in the germline V gene. V dropped 2 bases and J dropped 2 bases, with 15 bases sitting between them. This CDR3 region has 16 residues. The full variable domain, rest sourced from reference TRBV11-2 and TRBJ1-1, is EAGVAQSPRYKIIEKRQSVAFWCNPISGHATLYWYQQILGQGPKLLIQFQNNGVVDDSQLPKDRFSAERLKGVDSTLKIQPAKLEDSAVYLCASSLRYGQINTEAFFGQGTRLTVV.

The V gene is TRBV2, the J gene TRBJ2-7, with 8 bases fitting TRBD2. Germline CDR1 SNHLY, CDR2 FYNNEI. The trim removed 5 bases at V and 3 bases at J, leaving 6 bases unmatched. The CDR3 has 14 residues. The CDR3 loop reads CASSRSGGGYEQYF. The CDR3 coding sequence is TGTGCCAGCAGTCGGAGCGGGGGTGGCTACGAGCAGTACTTC.